The 15 T cell receptor beta chains below were found in one sample sequenced in a study of T-cell reconstitution after alpha-beta-depleted transplantation in children. As it was prepared, the TCRbeta library received unique molecular identifiers. TCRdb independently ran MiXCR on the PCR reads; one entry per CDR3 protein. Seen here are about 130,000 distinct CDR3 sequences, around a tenth observed once, and the top ten hold 24%. The material was PBMCs, mostly from graft donor cells, obtained 180 days after TCRalphabeta/CD19-depleted stem cell transplant. These receptors all stem from a girl under three years old who had a stem cell transplant for combined immunodeficiency, so the T cells may come from the graft donor.

The rearrangement uses TRBV20-1 and TRBJ2-1; D remains unclear. Germline V gene data show CDR1 as DFQATT and CDR2 as SNEGSKA (reference sequence). The CDR3 extends over 13 amino acids. V was pared by 5 bases and J by 9 bases, with 17 bases between. In DNA, the CDR3 is TGCAGTGCTGATGTGAATTCGACAAGTGAGCAGTTCTTC. This translates into CSADVNSTSEQFF.

The chain uses TRBV2 and TRBJ1-1, with TRBD1 matching over 7 bases. The CDR3 sequence is 13 residues long. V trimming: 5 bases; J trimming: 6 bases; junction bases outside the gene matches: 6. The V gene's germline CDR1 is SNHLY and CDR2 FYNNEI. CDR3 residues: CASSTQGFSEAFF. In DNA form, the CDR3 reads TGTGCCAGCAGTACACAGGGGTTCTCTGAAGCTTTCTTT.

This clonotype was found many times. V usage is TRBV29-1 and J usage is TRBJ1-2, with TRBD1 identical over 11 bases. CDR3 length: 14 residues. Germline V gives CDR1 SQVTM, CDR2 ANQGSEA. V lost 3 bases, J lost 4 bases, and 4 bases stayed unmatched. The CDR3 is CSVDVDRGLYGYTF. CDR3 nucleotides: TGCAGCGTTGACGTGGACAGGGGGCTCTATGGCTACACCTTC.

This clonotype was detected a few times. This sequence joins TRBV20-1 and TRBJ2-3; 11 bases line up with TRBD2. V was pared by 2 bases and J by 0 bases, with 1 base of the junction left unmatched. Germline V gene lookup returns CDR1 DFQATT and CDR2 SNEGSKA (reference sequence). The CDR3 extends over 15 amino acids. DNA for the CDR3: TGCAGTGCTAGAACTAGCGGGGGAAGCACAGATACGCAGTATTTT. Translating it yields CSARTSGGSTDTQYF.

Points on this clonotype: One end of the junction varies from germline; a read error may be responsible. This chain connects TRBV19 to TRBJ2-7; the D gene is possibly TRBD1 (5 bases). The CDR3 runs to 14 residues. Germline values: CDR1 LNHDA, CDR2 SQIVND (reference sequence). For the CDR3, the DNA is TGTGCCAGTAGTCAATCGGCAGGGTACCGCGAGCACTACTTC. Protein product: CASSQSAGYREHYF.

Only a few counts were recorded for this clonotype. The chain has TRBV7-2 and TRBJ2-2, with D perhaps matching TRBD2 (6 bases). V was trimmed by 3 bases and J by 6 bases, leaving 8 bases between them. Germline CDR1 is SGHTA and CDR2 is FQGNSA. This CDR3 contains 13 residues. The chain's CDR3 is CASSLTGAGELFF. CDR3 bases: TGTGCCAGCAGCTTGACGGGGGCCGGGGAGCTGTTTTTT.

The CDR3 is CASSVAGNRENEKLFF. CDR3 nucleotide sequence: TGTGCCAGCAGCGTAGCCGGTAACAGGGAGAATGAAAAACTGTTTTTT. V gene TRBV9 combines with J gene TRBJ1-4; D is perhaps TRBD1 (6 bases). Deletions cut 0 bases from V and 5 bases from J, with 14 bases between. The CDR3 spans 16 residues. In germline, CDR1 is SGDLS, CDR2 YYNGEE.

The CDR3 here is CASSATGTSGGGYTGELFF. In nucleotides, the CDR3 is TGTGCCAGCAGCGCGACCGGGACTAGCGGGGGCGGGTACACCGGGGAGCTGTTTTTT. This chain joins TRBV9 and TRBJ2-2; 14 nucleotides align to TRBD2. The CDR3 spans 19 residues. Germline CDR1 SGDLS, CDR2 YYNGEE. The junction had 10 bases not matched to a gene; V was cut back by 3 bases and J by 3 bases.

This clonotype has only a few counts. The V gene is TRBV7-9, the J gene TRBJ2-7; the match to TRBD1 covers 8 bases. V lost 4 bases to trimming and J lost 3 bases; unmatched junction nucleotides: 8. Germline assignment: CDR1 SEHNR and CDR2 FQNEAQ (reference sequence). This CDR3 region has 15 residues. CDR3 protein: CASSSSPGQVYEQYF. CDR3 DNA sequence: TGTGCCAGCAGCTCCTCACCGGGACAGGTCTACGAGCAGTACTTC.

This clonotype has ten or more counts. The chain combines TRBV7-3 with TRBJ2-1; D gene ambiguous. Trimming removed 3 bases at V and 6 bases at J, with 18 bases between. CDR1 and CDR2 from the germline V gene are SGHTA and FQGTGA. This CDR3 region has 16 residues. The CDR3 DNA reads as TGTGCCAGCAGCTTCCAAATCTTTCAGACACGCAATGAGCAGTTCTTC. This translates into CASSFQIFQTRNEQFF.

This clonotype was seen a few times. The chain uses TRBV18 and TRBJ1-2; weak D call: TRBD1 (5 bases). This CDR3 contains 13 residues. Per germline, CDR1 KGHSH and CDR2 LQKENI. V lost 1 base, J lost 9 bases, and 12 bases lay in between. The CDR3 spells CASSPLSGLRYTF. The CDR3 DNA sequence: TGTGCCAGCTCACCACTGTCAGGGCTTCGCTACACCTTC.

This clonotype was counted a few times. This chain uses TRBV15 with TRBJ2-4; D is possibly TRBD1 or TRBD2 (5 bases each). Germline V gives CDR1 LNHNV, CDR2 YYDKDF (reference sequence). The ends were cut back, 2 bases at V and 0 bases at J, with 11 bases in the middle. CDR3 length equals 16 residues. CDR3 region: CATSRWDLIAKNIQYF. The CDR3 DNA is TGTGCCACCAGCAGATGGGACCTGATAGCCAAAAACATTCAGTACTTC.

Ten or more counts support this clonotype. CDR3 sequence reads: CASSHPTGNNEKLFF. For the CDR3, the DNA is TGTGCCAGCAGCCACCCGACAGGGAATAATGAAAAACTGTTTTTT. The rearrangement uses TRBV7-9 and TRBJ1-4; 7 nucleotides line up with TRBD1. V was pared by 5 bases and J by 4 bases, with 7 bases of the junction left unmatched. Germline V lookup: CDR1 SEHNR, CDR2 FQNEAQ (reference sequence). This CDR3 is 15 amino acids long.

The chain has TRBV12-3 or TRBV12-4 and TRBJ2-2; D call uncertain. Trimming removed 5 bases from V and 4 bases from J, with 8 bases in between. This CDR3 has 13 amino acids. The CDR3 nucleotides read TGTGCCAGCAGTCTCAGAACCACCGGGGAGCTGTTTTTT. Translation: CASSLRTTGELFF.

This clonotype has at least ten counts. The rearrangement joins TRBV9 to TRBJ2-2, with 7 nucleotides matching TRBD2. V shed 1 base and J 6 bases; nucleotides not matched to a gene: 3. The CDR3 spans 14 residues. Germline values: CDR1 SGDLS, CDR2 YYNGEE. CDR3 region: CASSVKGGAGELFF. The DNA for the CDR3 is TGTGCCAGCAGCGTAAAGGGAGGGGCCGGGGAGCTGTTTTTT.